The 20 T cell receptor beta chains below come from one sample, sequenced in a study of T cells after yellow fever vaccination (dated by TCRdb to the late 2010s). The library was made by 5' RACE. TCRdb shows the sequencer as Illumina NovaSeq 6000. Using fastp at Q25 and MiXCR, TCRdb reprocessed the public reads and kept productive beta chains. Every distinct CDR3 protein forms one entry, paired with its most common genes and DNA. The sample yields about 320,000 distinct CDR3 sequences; approximately 4.3% were counted once. The leading ten clones occupy just under 20% of the sample. The treatment or condition label on this specimen signifies: live attenuated yellow fever vaccine strain. The starting material was PBMCs, obtained 15 days after the yellow fever booster vaccination. These receptors all stem from a man between 18 and 35 years old who received the YFV17D yellow fever vaccine.

The chain's CDR3 is CASRGTGVGQPQHF. Written as DNA, the CDR3 is TGTGCCAGCAGGGGAACAGGGGTGGGTCAGCCCCAGCATTTT. The gene calls are TRBV7-2 and TRBJ1-5, with 7 bases that match TRBD1. The length of the CDR3 is 14 residues. The germline V gene has CDR1 SGHTA and CDR2 FQGNSA. Losses at the gene ends were 6 bases for V and 6 bases for J; bases not matched to a gene: 8.

This clonotype showed up just a few times. J is TRBJ2-3 and V is TRBV7-2, with 10 bases matching TRBD2. The CDR3 is 17 amino acids. CDR1 is SGHTA, CDR2 FQGNSA, per germline. The junction had 7 bases not matched to a gene; V was cut back by 0 bases and J by 4 bases. Written as DNA, the CDR3 is TGTGCCAGCAGCTTAGCGCGTTTAAGCGGGGGGGCAGATACGCAGTATTTT. It specifies CASSLARLSGGADTQYF.

The chain recombines TRBV5-1 with TRBJ1-2; 8 bases match TRBD1. V lost 0 bases and J lost 8; bases outside the gene matches: 12. The germline V gene has CDR1 SGHRS and CDR2 YFSETQ. The CDR3 sequence is 16 residues long. CDR3 in DNA: TGCGCCAGCAGCTTGGAGTCCCGAGGACAGGGTGCCGGCTACACCTTC. This gives the protein CASSLESRGQGAGYTF.

About this clonotype: Germline and junction disagree at one end, which may indicate a read error. CDR3 sequence (DNA): TGCAGAGCTAGTACAGTCTATGGCTACACCTTC. This sequence encodes CRASTVYGYTF. V and J are TRBV20-1 and TRBJ1-2; the D is unclear. The CDR3 is 11 amino acids. Looked up from germline, CDR1 is DFQATT and CDR2 is SNEGSKA (reference sequence).

Many counts were recorded for this clonotype. The chain couples TRBV6-4 to TRBJ1-5; D possibly corresponds to TRBD1 (6 bases). Germline CDR1 MRHNA, CDR2 SNTAGT. Trimming stripped 6 bases from V and 3 bases from J, with 12 bases between. The CDR3 spans 14 residues. The CDR3 sequence is CASRTGHPNQPQHF. The CDR3 nucleotides read TGTGCCAGCAGAACAGGGCACCCCAATCAGCCCCAGCATTTT.

This clonotype was seen ten or more times. The chain is built from TRBV9 and TRBJ2-2; D is ambiguous. In germline, CDR1 is SGDLS, CDR2 YYNGEE. The CDR3 is 15 residues long. V lost 2 bases to trimming and J lost 0 bases, with 8 bases between them. CDR3 residues: CASSVGQSNTGELFF. DNA for the CDR3: TGTGCCAGCAGCGTCGGGCAGTCGAACACCGGGGAGCTGTTTTTT.

This clonotype was counted at least ten times. V and J are TRBV10-2 and TRBJ2-5; 9 bases are a match to TRBD2. The germline CDR1 and CDR2 sequences are WSHSY and SAAADI. Trimming cost V 5 bases and J 4 bases; bases outside gene matches: 2. CDR3 length equals 13 residues. CDR3 amino acids: CASSFSGGETQYF. The DNA for the CDR3 is TGCGCCAGCAGTTTTAGCGGGGGAGAGACCCAGTACTTC.

This clonotype came up many times. The rearrangement joins TRBV15 to TRBJ2-1, with D unclear. Germline V gives CDR1 LNHNV, CDR2 YYDKDF (reference sequence). Trimming pared 8 bases from V and 0 bases from J, leaving 14 bases between. The CDR3 is 15 residues long. CDR3 amino acids: CATQDGTSSYNEQFF. Written as DNA, the CDR3 is TGTGCCACCCAGGACGGTACGAGCTCCTACAATGAGCAGTTCTTC.

In this sample, this clonotype turned up a few times. The chain combines TRBV25-1 with TRBJ2-7; 9 nucleotides align to TRBD1. The V and J ends lost 7 bases and 5 bases, in that order; junction bases with no gene match: 18. The germline V gene encodes CDR1 MGHDK and CDR2 SYGVNS. The CDR3 sequence is 17 residues long. Written as DNA, the CDR3 is TGTGCCAGCACCCTACTGCTTATTGGACAGGGGTCCCACGAGCAGTACTTC. Translating it yields CASTLLLIGQGSHEQYF.

This clonotype was found many times. The gene calls are TRBV11-1 and TRBJ1-1; D possibly corresponds to TRBD1 (5 bases). Trimming removed 3 bases from V and 1 base from J, with 9 bases in between. Germline-derived CDR1 and CDR2 are SGHAT and FQDESV (reference sequence). The CDR3 consists of 14 residues. The CDR3 DNA reads as TGTGCCAGCAGCTTCGGGACGGCGAACACTGAAGCTTTCTTT. Amino acids: CASSFGTANTEAFF.

This clonotype was recorded a few times. The rearrangement joins TRBV12-3 or TRBV12-4 to TRBJ1-6, with D perhaps matching TRBD1 (6 bases). The CDR3 spans 15 residues. V was clipped by 2 bases and J by 10 bases, with 15 bases between them. CDR3 nucleotides: TGTGCCAGCAGTTTAATGCTGGGGGCTTGGTCACCCCTCCACTTT. Translated: CASSLMLGAWSPLHF.

The chain combines TRBV28 with TRBJ2-5, with unresolved D. Trimming removed 4 bases from V and 5 bases from J, with 14 bases in between. Germline CDR1 MDHEN, CDR2 SYDVKM. This CDR3 comprises 14 residues. The CDR3 spells CASSWSPTGETQYF. CDR3 coding DNA: TGTGCCAGCAGTTGGAGCCCAACCGGGGAGACCCAGTACTTC.

The table lists this clonotype with many counts. The rearrangement uses TRBV7-2 and TRBJ2-3, with D possibly being TRBD1 or TRBD2 (6 bases each). Germline V gene sequence: CDR1 SGHTA, CDR2 FQGNSA. V lost 3 bases and J 5 bases, leaving 12 bases between the germline ends. CDR3 length: 14 residues. The CDR3 DNA reads as TGTGCCAGCAGCTTGAGGGGGGTGGGAGATACGCAGTATTTT. It yields the protein CASSLRGVGDTQYF.

This clonotype was recorded a few times. The CDR3 loop reads CSLGPLSTRTEYNYGYTF. In DNA, the CDR3 is TGCAGCTTGGGTCCGTTATCTACCCGTACAGAATATAACTATGGCTACACCTTC. The J gene is TRBJ1-2, the V gene TRBV29-1; no firm D call. This CDR3 has 18 residues. Germline CDR1 reads SQVTM; CDR2 reads ANQGSEA. V was trimmed by 8 bases and J by 1 base, leaving 29 bases between them. The full variable domain, its missing parts supplied by reference TRBV29-1 and TRBJ1-2, is SAVISQKPSRDICQRGTSLTIQCQVDSQVTMMFWYRQQPGQSLTLIATANQGSEATYESGFVIDKFPISRPNLTFSTLTVSNMSPEDSSIYLCSLGPLSTRTEYNYGYTFGSGTRLTVV.

This clonotype was counted many times. The chain recombines TRBV4-1 with TRBJ1-4, with 7 bases that match TRBD1. The CDR3 has 15 amino acids. CDR1 MGHRA and CDR2 YSYEKL come from the germline V gene. V was pared by 1 base and J by 3 bases, with 2 bases of the junction left unmatched. The CDR3 region has the DNA TGCGCCAGCAGCCAAGCCGGGACAGCTAATGAAAAACTGTTTTTT. Amino acid sequence: CASSQAGTANEKLFF.

This clonotype came up a few times. The chain joins TRBV21-1 to TRBJ2-6; the table calls TRBD1, which could not be checked here. TRBV21-1 is classified as a pseudogene. This CDR3 spans 19 amino acids. In DNA form, the CDR3 reads TGTGCCAGCAGCAAAGATCAGGACAGGGGCGGATCTGGGGCCAACGTCCTGACTTTC. It is translated as CASSKDQDRGGSGANVLTF.

This clonotype occurred a few times. The chain recombines TRBV20-1 with TRBJ1-4; D ambiguous. Between the trimmed V and J ends, which lost 3 bases and 8 bases, there was a span of 13 bases. The germline V gene has CDR1 DFQATT and CDR2 SNEGSKA (reference sequence). The CDR3 extends over 13 amino acids. The CDR3, as DNA: TGCAGTGCTAGGCGTGACCGACGCGAAAAACTGTTTTTT. Protein sequence: CSARRDRREKLFF.

There are a few counts of this clonotype. V usage is TRBV6-6 and J usage is TRBJ1-6, with D unresolved. This CDR3 comprises 15 residues. Per the germline V gene, CDR1 is MNHNY and CDR2 is SVGAGI (reference sequence). The ends were cut back, 5 bases at V and 10 bases at J, with 18 bases in the middle. The CDR3 nucleotides are TGTGCCAGCAGTCCGCCCAAGGGCGTTCGGTCACCCCTCCACTTT. Protein product: CASSPPKGVRSPLHF.

The chain has TRBV15 and TRBJ1-5, with a possible D match to TRBD1 (5 bases). Deletions cut 6 bases from V and 6 bases from J, with 15 bases between. Germline CDR1 is LNHNV and CDR2 is YYDKDF (reference sequence). There are 14 residues in the CDR3. Here the CDR3 reads CATSEHGAGQPQHF. CDR3 DNA sequence: TGTGCCACCAGTGAACACGGGGCAGGTCAGCCCCAGCATTTT.

The chain joins TRBV2 to TRBJ2-5, with 9 nucleotides matching TRBD2. CDR1 and CDR2 (germline): SNHLY, FYNNEI. The CDR3 is 14 residues long. After removal of 6 bases from V and 1 base from J, the junction contained 3 bases not matched to a gene. The CDR3 sequence: CASSDSGGQETQYF. CDR3 nucleotide sequence: TGTGCCAGCAGCGATAGCGGGGGCCAAGAGACCCAGTACTTC.